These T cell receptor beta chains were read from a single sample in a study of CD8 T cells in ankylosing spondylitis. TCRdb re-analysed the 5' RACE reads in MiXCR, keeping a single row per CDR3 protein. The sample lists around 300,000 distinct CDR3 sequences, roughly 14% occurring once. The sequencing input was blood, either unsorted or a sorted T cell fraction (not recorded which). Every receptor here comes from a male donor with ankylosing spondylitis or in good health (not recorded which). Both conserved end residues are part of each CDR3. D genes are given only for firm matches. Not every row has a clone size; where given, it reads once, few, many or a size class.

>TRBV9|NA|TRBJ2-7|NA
CASSVGDSNHEQYF
TGTGCCAGCAGCGTAGGGGATAGCAACCACGAGCAGTACTTC
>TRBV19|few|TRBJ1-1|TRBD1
CASRMTGGEAFF
TGTGCCAGTCGGATGACAGGGGGAGAAGCTTTCTTT
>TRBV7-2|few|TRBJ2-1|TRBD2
CASSLMRGGLKEQFF
TGTGCCAGCAGCTTAATGCGGGGGGGCCTCAAAGAGCAGTTCTTC
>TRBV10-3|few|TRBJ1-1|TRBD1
CAISDRGTTEAFF
TGTGCCATCAGTGACAGGGGGACCACTGAAGCTTTCTTT
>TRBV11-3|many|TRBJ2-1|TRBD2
CASSSSGHSYNEQFF
TGTGCCAGCAGCTCTAGCGGGCACTCCTACAATGAGCAGTTCTTC
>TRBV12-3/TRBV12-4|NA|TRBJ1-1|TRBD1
CASSNRDRGAEAFF
TGTGCCAGCAGTAACCGGGACAGGGGCGCTGAAGCTTTCTTT
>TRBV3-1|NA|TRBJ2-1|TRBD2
CASSPRTSGSYNEQFF
TGTGCCAGCAGCCCTAGGACTAGCGGGAGTTACAATGAGCAGTTCTTC
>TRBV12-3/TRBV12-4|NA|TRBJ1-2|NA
CASRLGMLYGYTF
TGTGCCAGCAGATTAGGGATGCTCTATGGCTACACCTTC
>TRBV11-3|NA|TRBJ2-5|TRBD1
CASSRTGTEETQYF
TGTGCCAGCAGCCGGACCGGGACAGAAGAGACCCAGTACTTC
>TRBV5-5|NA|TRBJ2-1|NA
CASSPMTLAGGSYNEQFF
TGTGCCAGCAGCCCCATGACCCTGGCTGGCGGCTCCTACAATGAGCAGTTCTTC
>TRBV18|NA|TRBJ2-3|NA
CASSPDRSGKITQYF
TGTGCCAGCTCACCCGACAGATCGGGGAAGATAACGCAGTATTTT
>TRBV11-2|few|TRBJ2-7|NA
CASTPGTSYEQYF
TGTGCCAGCACCCCCGGGACCTCCTACGAGCAGTACTTC
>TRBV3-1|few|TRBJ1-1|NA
CASSQDYGTNIFTEAFF
TGTGCCAGCAGCCAAGATTATGGCACAAATATCTTCACTGAAGCTTTCTTT
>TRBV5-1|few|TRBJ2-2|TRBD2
CASSPVTSGGGELFF
TGCGCCAGCAGCCCCGTAACTAGCGGGGGCGGGGAGCTGTTTTTT
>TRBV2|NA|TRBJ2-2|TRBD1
CASSDHRGGTGELFF
TGTGCCAGCAGTGACCACAGGGGTGGTACCGGGGAGCTGTTTTTT
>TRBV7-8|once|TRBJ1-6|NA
CASSPRAGVPLHF
TGTGCCAGCAGCCCACGAGCGGGGGTACCCCTCCACTTT
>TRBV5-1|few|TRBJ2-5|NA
CASSPGHKGETQYF
TGCGCCAGCAGCCCCGGACACAAAGGGGAGACCCAGTACTTC
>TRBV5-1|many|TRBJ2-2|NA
CASSRDSSNTGELFF
TGCGCCAGCAGCCGGGACTCCTCGAACACCGGGGAGCTGTTTTTT
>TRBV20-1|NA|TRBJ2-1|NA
CSAAGTASYNEQFF
TGCAGTGCTGCGGGAACGGCCTCCTACAATGAGCAGTTCTTC
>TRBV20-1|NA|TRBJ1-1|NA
CSARPAGDMNTEAFF
TGCAGTGCTAGACCGGCAGGCGACATGAACACTGAAGCTTTCTTT
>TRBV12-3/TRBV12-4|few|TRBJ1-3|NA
CASSLVRGSLYF
TGTGCCAGCAGTTTAGTGCGGGGGTCCCTATATTTT
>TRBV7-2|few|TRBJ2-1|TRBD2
CASSFARGVTGNEQFF
TGTGCCAGCAGCTTTGCTCGGGGGGTGACTGGGAATGAGCAGTTCTTC
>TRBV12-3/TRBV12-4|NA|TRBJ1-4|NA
CASSRDGPTNEKLFF
TGTGCCAGCAGTCGGGACGGCCCAACTAATGAAAAACTGTTTTTT
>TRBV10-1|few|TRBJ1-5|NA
CASIGPEGNQPQHF
TGCGCCAGCATTGGGCCGGAAGGCAATCAGCCCCAGCATTTT
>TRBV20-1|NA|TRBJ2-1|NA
CCARDSRDGASSYNEQFF
TGCTGTGCTAGAGATAGTCGTGACGGAGCCTCCTCCTACAATGAGCAGTTCTTC
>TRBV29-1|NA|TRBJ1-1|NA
CSVEENWGGRAEAFF
TGCAGCGTTGAAGAGAATTGGGGAGGAAGAGCTGAAGCTTTCTTT
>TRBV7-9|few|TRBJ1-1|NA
CASSPRTPNTEAFF
TGTGCCAGCAGCCCACGGACACCGAACACTGAAGCTTTCTTT
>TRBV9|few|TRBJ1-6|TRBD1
CASRQGANSPLHF
TGTGCCAGCAGACAGGGGGCTAATTCACCCCTCCACTTT
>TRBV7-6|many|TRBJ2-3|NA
CASSLDGRPDTQYF
TGTGCCAGCAGCTTAGACGGGAGACCAGATACGCAGTATTTT
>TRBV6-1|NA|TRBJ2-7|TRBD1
CASSRDSLLEQYF
TGTGCCAGCAGCCGGGACAGCCTCCTTGAGCAGTACTTC
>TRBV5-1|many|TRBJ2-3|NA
CASSLRTSTDTQYF
TGCGCCAGCAGCTTGAGAACTAGCACAGATACGCAGTATTTT
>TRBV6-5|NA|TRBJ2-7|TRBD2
CASSYSKVAGSYEQYF
TGTGCCAGCAGTTACTCGAAAGTAGCGGGCTCCTACGAGCAGTACTTC
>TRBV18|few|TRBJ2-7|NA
CASSPGETYEQYF
TGTGCCAGCTCACCGGGGGAGACCTACGAGCAGTACTTC
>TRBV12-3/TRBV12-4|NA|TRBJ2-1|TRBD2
CASSFSGGSLSYNEQFF
TGTGCCAGCAGTTTTAGCGGGGGGTCCCTCTCCTACAATGAGCAGTTCTTC
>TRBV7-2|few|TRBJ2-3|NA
CASSLVGVGDTQYF
TGTGCCAGCAGCTTAGTGGGGGTGGGGGATACGCAGTATTTT
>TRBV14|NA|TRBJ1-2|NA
CASSQEVTARNYGYTF
TGTGCCAGCAGCCAAGAAGTGACCGCCCGGAACTATGGCTACACCTTC
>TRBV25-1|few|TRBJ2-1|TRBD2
CASSEWGGGAYNEQFF
TGTGCCAGCAGTGAATGGGGCGGGGGGGCTTACAATGAGCAGTTCTTC
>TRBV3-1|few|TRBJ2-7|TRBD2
CASSQDRRGYEQYF
TGTGCCAGCAGCCAAGATCGGCGGGGGTACGAGCAGTACTTC
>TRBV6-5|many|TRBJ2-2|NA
CASSYRRAAGGELFF
TGTGCCAGCAGTTACCGTCGGGCCGCGGGCGGGGAGCTGTTTTTT
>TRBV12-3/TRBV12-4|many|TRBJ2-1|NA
CASSLRLTGEQFF
TGTGCCAGCAGTTTACGGCTAACCGGAGAGCAGTTCTTC
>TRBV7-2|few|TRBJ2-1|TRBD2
CASSTGLAGNNEQFF
TGTGCCAGCAGCACGGGACTAGCGGGGAACAATGAGCAGTTCTTC
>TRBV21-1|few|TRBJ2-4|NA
CASSKKVGGGETKNIQYF
TGTGCCAGCAGCAAAAAGGTCGGTGGGGGCGAGACCAAAAACATTCAGTACTTC
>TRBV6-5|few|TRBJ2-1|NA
CASSYSKVGRGQYNEQFF
TGTGCCAGCAGTTACTCGAAGGTCGGCAGGGGTCAGTACAATGAGCAGTTCTTC
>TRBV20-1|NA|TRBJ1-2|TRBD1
CSARGLGTVNYGYTF
TGCAGTGCTAGAGGGTTAGGGACAGTTAACTATGGCTACACCTTC
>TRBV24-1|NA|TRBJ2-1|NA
CATSDYRNEQFF
TGTGCCACCAGTGATTACCGGAATGAGCAGTTCTTC